This T cell receptor beta chain was profiled in a study of T cells in Graves' hyperthyroidism and ophthalmopathy (dated by TCRdb to about 2019). Concerning the study at large: Peripheral blood samples were taken at initial diagnosis, before any treatment was given. For training and testing, the 110 or so patients in the discovery cohort were randomly divided in a 7:3 ratio. In several Graves' hyperthyroidism patients, the study also compared T-cell repertoires from thyroid tissue with T-cell repertoires from blood. To identify TCR V-J signatures that set the groups apart, the researchers used a discovery cohort of 90 to 100 patients, made up of 40 to 45 with Graves' ophthalmopathy and around 58 with stable Graves' hyperthyroidism. The paper describes TCR Vbeta CDR3 sequencing of around 140 peripheral blood samples, made up of roughly 40 ophthalmopathy patients, more than 70 hyperthyroidism patients and 17 progressor patients. Once sampling was done, hyperthyroidism patients were given methimazole at a starting dose of 30 mg daily, whereas ophthalmopathy patients were given high-dose intravenous methylprednisolone. Prospective prediction of ophthalmopathy was tested in an independent validation cohort consisting of some 20 hyperthyroidism patients and some 15 patients who later progressed to ophthalmopathy.

The germline V gene specifies SGHRS as CDR1 and YFSETQ as CDR2. Including cysteine and phenylalanine, the CDR3 has 14 amino acids. CDR3 DNA only is kept here, 42 bases in frame from base 1. Trimming accounts for 1 base at V and 3 bases at J, while the number of junction bases matched to no gene is 2. Overall study outcomes, separate from this receptor: Ophthalmopathy was separated from stable hyperthyroidism by a 13 V-J signature model, with approximately 89% sensitivity and approximately 84% specificity obtained in cross-validation and 80%/75% obtained in testing. No statistical method was used to fix the sample size in advance, and group allocation was not hidden from the investigators. Most expanded thyroid clonotypes (frequency above 0.001) were also detected in blood, suggesting blood repertoires may reflect thyroid immune responses. In validation, the model predicted progression to ophthalmopathy with approximately 70% sensitivity and approximately 72% specificity, a median of 6.5 months before onset.

Stable Graves' hyperthyroidism was defined as no progression to ophthalmopathy during 18 months of follow-up. Hyperthyroidism patients were newly diagnosed, with disease duration under 2 months, and aged 18 to 65 years. Patients with uncontrolled infections, other autoimmune diseases, pregnancy or lactation were excluded. Diagnoses were established on the basis of clinical symptoms, serum thyroxine and TRAb, thyroid ultrasound, and orbital computed tomography. Ficoll-Paque density gradient centrifugation was used to isolate PBMCs from around 9.1 ml of fresh peripheral blood. Trizol reagent was used to extract total RNA, and RNA quality was then checked on an Agilent 2100 Bioanalyzer. Concerning this clonotype itself: Its cognate antigen has yet to be identified. Base quality data are lacking; no much larger clone is found one base away.

The TCR beta CDR3 regions were amplified from RNA transcripts. The first round of RT-PCR for the TCR CDR3 was performed with the HTBI primer set and the Qiagen OneStep RT-PCR kit. Libraries were constructed in a second round of multiplex PCR, after which size selection and purification were carried out. Libraries were sequenced paired-end with 100 bp reads on an Illumina HiSeq2000. The study's own analysis went as follows. SOAPnuke was used to process the raw data, with reads discarded if the reads contained adapters or uncalled bases, had a mean Phred below 15, or lacked an exact constant-primer or identifier match. COPE v1.2.5 was used to merge high-quality paired reads, and clonotypes were defined as unique nucleotide sequences. MiTCR v1.1 was used to align clonotypes to the IMGT TRBV, TRBD and TRBJ reference segments. The analysis was restricted to V-J combinations with a frequency above 0.0001, which together covered 99% to 99.2% of the repertoires. The TCS score was defined as F50 (clonal expansion) divided by E x V (chaos), with BLOSUM62-based TCRdist calculated between CDR3 peptides within each V-J. Welch's t-statistics and random forest reduced roughly 530 V-J features to 13, which were used in a naive Bayes classifier (R e1071). TCRdb trimmed public reads at Q25 via fastp, called clones via MiXCR and kept in-frame beta chains. Records with the same CDR3 protein are collapsed into one entry carrying the most frequent genes and DNA. The V and J calls, along with clone size, are taken from TCRdb and not from the paper's own processing. Recorded for this sample are hundreds of thousands of distinct CDR3 sequences; roughly 15% of them occurred a single time. The ten largest clones take up roughly a tenth of the sample.

The source is a woman between 18 and 29 years old with Graves' hyperthyroidism. The source material was blood. In this chain, TRBV5-1 is recombined with TRBJ2-5, and TRBD1 matches 8 of the central bases. The DNA sequence follows: TGCGCCAGCAGCTTGTTACAGGGGGAAGAGACCCAGTACTTC. It specifies CASSLLQGEETQYF.